The clone carrying this T cell receptor beta chain has a single count. Its cognate antigen is unknown. After removal of 5 bases from V and 2 bases from J, the junction contained 5 bases not matched to a gene. The CDR3 is 15 amino acids. Germline V gives CDR1 MNHNS, CDR2 SASEGT. The PCR had 60 Vbeta and 13 Jbeta primers. Repertoires were generated with immunoSEQ multiplex PCR, while TCRdb's copy carries only in-frame clones and drops some. The sample yields 100,000 or so clones, less than 80% seen once. This sample was taken from a study of cytomegalovirus exposure and HLA in healthy donors. The study, taken as a whole, reports: TCR beta chains numbering more than 150 were designated cytomegalovirus-associated.

Sequences were obtained from PBMCs. The V and J genes are TRBV6-1 and TRBJ1-4, with 7 nucleotides matching TRBD1. The receptor comes from a man aged 25-40 years in good health and CMV-seronegative. The CDR3 coding sequence is TGTGCCAGCAGTAAAACGACAGGGACTAATGAAAAACTGTTTTTT. Its protein product is CASSKTTGTNEKLFF.